Shown below are 10 T cell receptor beta chains from a single sample sequenced in a study of blood T cell repertoires in COVID-19. Method: immunoSEQ multiplex PCR; TCRdb's copy keeps in-frame clones and lacks some. The repertoire holds roughly 150,000 clones, with around nine tenths as singletons. Sequencing was carried out using peripheral blood. These receptors were collected from a woman between 65 and 79 years old with acute or convalescent COVID-19.

V gene TRBV7-2 combines with J gene TRBJ1-5; a weak D match, TRBD1 (5 bases). Per germline, CDR1 SGHTA and CDR2 FQGNSA. V was pared by 0 bases and J by 4 bases, with 13 bases between. This CDR3 region has 16 residues. The CDR3 is CASSLAGGGGNQPQHF. The CDR3 DNA reads as TGTGCCAGCAGCTTAGCCGGGGGGGGTGGTAATCAGCCCCAGCATTTT.

The chain recombines TRBV19 with TRBJ1-6, with a possible D match to TRBD1 (6 bases). V was trimmed by 4 bases and J by 2 bases, leaving 12 bases between them. From germline, CDR1 is LNHDA and CDR2 SQIVND (reference sequence). The CDR3 contains 16 residues. CDR3 amino acids: CASSTNRDAYNSPLHF. As DNA, the CDR3 is TGTGCCAGTAGTACAAACAGGGACGCCTATAATTCACCCCTCCACTTT.

This chain joins TRBV27 and TRBJ1-1; 9 nucleotides line up with TRBD1. This CDR3 has 15 residues. Germline trimming cut 5 bases from V and 10 bases from J; bases unmatched to any gene: 14. CDR1 is MNHEY, CDR2 SMNVEV, per germline (reference sequence). CDR3 DNA sequence: TGTGCCAGCAGTCTTGGGCCGGACAGGGGAGGGGTAGCTTTCTTT. Its protein is CASSLGPDRGGVAFF.

The chain is built from TRBV20-1 and TRBJ1-2, with 10 positions matching TRBD1. The CDR3 runs to 16 residues. Germline-derived CDR1 and CDR2 are DFQATT and SNEGSKA (reference sequence). Trimming took 3 bases from V and 6 from J; bases not matched to a gene: 13. The CDR3 is CSASRSRQGATDGYTF. CDR3 coding DNA: TGCAGTGCTAGTCGGTCTAGACAGGGGGCTACGGATGGCTACACCTTC.

The gene calls are TRBV18 and TRBJ1-3, with D hard to call. Germline V gene sequence: CDR1 KGHSH, CDR2 LQKENI. Deletions cut 6 bases from V and 4 bases from J, with 10 bases between. The CDR3 length is 13 residues. CDR3 amino acids: CASSPGGGNTIYF. The CDR3 DNA reads TGTGCCAGCTCGCCGGGTGGCGGAAACACCATATATTTT.

This chain connects TRBV7-2 to TRBJ1-6; 8 nucleotides align to TRBD1. Per the germline V gene, CDR1 is SGHTA and CDR2 is FQGNSA. J gave up 4 bases and V 4 bases, and 3 bases lay outside the gene matches. The CDR3 is 15 amino acids. CDR3 loop: CASSYGDRYNSPLHF. In DNA, the CDR3 is TGTGCCAGCAGCTACGGGGACAGGTATAATTCACCCCTCCACTTT. The full variable domain, rest sourced from reference TRBV7-2 and TRBJ1-6, is GAGVSQSPSNKVTEKGKDVELRCDPISGHTALYWYRQSLGQGLEFLIYFQGNSAPDKSGLPSDRFSAERTGGSVSTLTIQRTQQEDSAVYLCASSYGDRYNSPLHFGNGTRLTVT.

The V and J genes are TRBV3-1 (or the pseudogene TRBV3-2) and TRBJ1-3, with a weak D call TRBD1 (5 bases). The CDR3 is 15 amino acids. Trimming took off 3 bases at V and 4 bases at J, with 13 bases between the two ends. The germline CDR1 and CDR2 sequences are LGHDT and YNNKEL (reference sequence). CDR3 coding DNA: TGTGCCAGCAGCCACCGCAGGGCTGTCGGAAACACCATATATTTT. This encodes CASSHRRAVGNTIYF.

The chain recombines TRBV28 with TRBJ2-1, with TRBD1 identical over 11 bases. Germline-derived CDR1 and CDR2 are MDHEN and SYDVKM. V trimming: 5 bases; J trimming: 8 bases; junction bases outside the gene matches: 8. CDR3 length equals 15 residues. The CDR3 sequence: CASSPLGQGVYEQFF. CDR3 nucleotide sequence: TGTGCCAGCAGTCCACTGGGACAGGGGGTGTATGAGCAGTTCTTC.

The J gene is TRBJ1-2, the V gene TRBV5-1; 9 positions agree with TRBD1. CDR3 length equals 18 residues. V lost 0 bases, J lost 0 bases, and 9 bases stayed unmatched. CDR1 is SGHRS and CDR2 is YFSETQ in the germline V gene. The CDR3 spells CASSLAPGQGVTNYGYTF. In DNA form, the CDR3 reads TGCGCCAGCAGCTTGGCTCCGGGACAGGGAGTAACTAACTATGGCTACACCTTC.

The DNA of the CDR3 is TGTGCCAGCAGGACGGGACAGGGAAGTTTTGAAGCTTTCTTT. Its protein product is CASRTGQGSFEAFF. This chain joins TRBV6-5 and TRBJ1-1, with TRBD1 matching 9 bases. The germline CDR1 and CDR2 sequences are MNHEY and SVGAGI. V lost 6 bases and J lost 7; bases outside the gene matches: 9. This CDR3 region has 14 residues.